This T cell receptor (beta chain) is from a study of T cell clones after liver transplantation. Study as a whole: Liver transplant recipients had immunosuppression withdrawal attempted within 2 years. Third-party-reactive TCRbeta sequences from pre-transplant mixed lymphocyte reactions served as antigen-independent comparators. Three of eight recipients were HCV-positive; others had non-autoimmune, non-viral indications. Study findings and constraints: Compared with third party-reactive sequences, donor-reactive ones declined more, independent of withdrawal success.

Germline lookup yields CDR1 GTSNPN and CDR2 SVGIG (reference sequence). The CDR3 has 13 amino acids. The V gene lost 5 bases and the J gene lost 6 bases, with 11 bases spanning the gap. This clone has just a few counts. Its specificity is not known. Some clones are missing from TCRdb's copy, which holds only in-frame ones; the method was immunoSEQ multiplex PCR. The data show nearly 25,000 clones, over 55% seen once. The chain recombines TRBV30 with TRBJ1-6, with D maybe TRBD1 (6 bases). Sequenced here: CD4+ T cells from blood, sampled before liver transplant. The clonotype originates from a human donor who received a liver transplant. CDR3 loop: CAWQGYPNSPLHF. The CDR3 DNA reads as TGTGCCTGGCAGGGGTATCCTAATTCACCCCTCCACTTT.